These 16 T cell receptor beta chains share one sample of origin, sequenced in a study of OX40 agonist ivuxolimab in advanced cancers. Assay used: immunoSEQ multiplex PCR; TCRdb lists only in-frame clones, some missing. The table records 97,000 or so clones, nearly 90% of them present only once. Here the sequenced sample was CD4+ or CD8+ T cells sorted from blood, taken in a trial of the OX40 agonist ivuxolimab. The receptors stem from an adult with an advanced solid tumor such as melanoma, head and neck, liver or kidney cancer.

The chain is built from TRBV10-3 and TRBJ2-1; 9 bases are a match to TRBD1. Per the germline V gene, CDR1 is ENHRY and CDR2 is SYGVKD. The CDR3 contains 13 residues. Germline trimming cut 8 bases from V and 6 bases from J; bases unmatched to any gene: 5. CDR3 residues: CAIRGQGSNEQFF. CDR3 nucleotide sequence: TGTGCCATCCGAGGACAGGGGAGCAATGAGCAGTTCTTC.

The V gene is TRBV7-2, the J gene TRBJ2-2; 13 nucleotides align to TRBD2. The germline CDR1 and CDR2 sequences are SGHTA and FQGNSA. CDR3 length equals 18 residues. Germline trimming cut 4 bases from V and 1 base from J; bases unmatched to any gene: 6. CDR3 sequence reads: CASSYRLAGGLNTGELFF. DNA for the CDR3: TGTGCCAGCAGCTATCGACTAGCGGGAGGCCTGAACACCGGGGAGCTGTTTTTT.

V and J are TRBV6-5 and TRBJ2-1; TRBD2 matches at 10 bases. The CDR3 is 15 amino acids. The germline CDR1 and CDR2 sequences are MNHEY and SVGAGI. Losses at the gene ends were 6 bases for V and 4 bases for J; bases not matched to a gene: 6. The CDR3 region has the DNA TGTGCCAGCAGCCCGAGCGGGAGGGAGTACAATGAGCAGTTCTTC. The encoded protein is CASSPSGREYNEQFF.

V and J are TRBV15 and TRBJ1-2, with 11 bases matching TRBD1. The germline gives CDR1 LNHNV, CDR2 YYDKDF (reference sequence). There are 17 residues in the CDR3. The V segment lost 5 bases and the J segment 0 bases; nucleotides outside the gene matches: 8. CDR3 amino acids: CATSFLGQGGANYGYTF. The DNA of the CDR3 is TGTGCCACCAGCTTCCTGGGACAGGGGGGAGCTAACTATGGCTACACCTTC.

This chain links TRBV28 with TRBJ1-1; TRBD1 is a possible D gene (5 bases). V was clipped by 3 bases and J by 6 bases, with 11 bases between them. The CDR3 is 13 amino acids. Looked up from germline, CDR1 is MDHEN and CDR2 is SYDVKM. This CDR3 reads CASSLGWGSEAFF. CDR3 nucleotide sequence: TGTGCCAGCAGTTTGGGTTGGGGGTCTGAAGCTTTCTTT.

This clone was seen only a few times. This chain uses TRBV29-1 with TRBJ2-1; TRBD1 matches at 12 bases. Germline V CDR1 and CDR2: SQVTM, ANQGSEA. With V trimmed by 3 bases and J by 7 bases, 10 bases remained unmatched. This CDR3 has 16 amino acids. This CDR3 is CSVEPPGTGGWNEQFF. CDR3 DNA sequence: TGCAGCGTTGAGCCTCCCGGGACAGGGGGCTGGAATGAGCAGTTCTTC.

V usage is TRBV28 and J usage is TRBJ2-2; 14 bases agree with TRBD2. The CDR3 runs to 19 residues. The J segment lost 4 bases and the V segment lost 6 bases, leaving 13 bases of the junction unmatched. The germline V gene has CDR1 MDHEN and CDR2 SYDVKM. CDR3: CASRLIRLAGGLSTGELFF. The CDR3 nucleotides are TGTGCCAGCAGACTCATCCGACTAGCGGGAGGGCTGAGCACCGGGGAGCTGTTTTTT. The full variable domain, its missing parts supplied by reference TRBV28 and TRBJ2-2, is DVKVTQSSRYLVKRTGEKVFLECVQDMDHENMFWYRQDPGLGLRLIYFSYDVKMKEKGDIPEGYSVSREKKERFSLILESASTNQTSMYLCASRLIRLAGGLSTGELFFGEGSRLTVL.

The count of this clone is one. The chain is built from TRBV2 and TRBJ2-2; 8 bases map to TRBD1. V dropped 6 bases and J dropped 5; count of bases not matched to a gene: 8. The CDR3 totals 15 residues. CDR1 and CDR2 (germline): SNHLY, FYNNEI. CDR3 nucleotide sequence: TGTGCCAGCAGCGAAAGGGGACAGGTGACCGGGGAGCTGTTTTTT. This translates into CASSERGQVTGELFF.

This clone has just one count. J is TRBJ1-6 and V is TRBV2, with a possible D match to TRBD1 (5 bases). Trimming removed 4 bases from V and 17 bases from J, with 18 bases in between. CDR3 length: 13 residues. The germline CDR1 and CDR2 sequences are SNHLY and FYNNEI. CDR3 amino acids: CASSVSLSLGVHF. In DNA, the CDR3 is TGTGCCAGCAGTGTATCTTTGAGTCTGGGGGTCCACTTT.

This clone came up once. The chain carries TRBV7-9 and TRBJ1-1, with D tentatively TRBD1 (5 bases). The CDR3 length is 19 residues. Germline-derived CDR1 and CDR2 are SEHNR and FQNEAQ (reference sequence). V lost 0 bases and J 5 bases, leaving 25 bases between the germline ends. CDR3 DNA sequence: TGTGCCAGCAGCTTAGCGGGTTGGAAGGGGCCCGTAAGAAGTACTGAAGCTTTCTTT. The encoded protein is CASSLAGWKGPVRSTEAFF.

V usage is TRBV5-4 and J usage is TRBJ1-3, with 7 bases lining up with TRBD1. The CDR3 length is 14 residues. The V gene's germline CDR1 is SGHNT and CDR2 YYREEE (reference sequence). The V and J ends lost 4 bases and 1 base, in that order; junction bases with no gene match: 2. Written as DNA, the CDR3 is TGTGCCAGCAGCCAGACAGGGTCTGGAAACACCATATATTTT. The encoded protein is CASSQTGSGNTIYF. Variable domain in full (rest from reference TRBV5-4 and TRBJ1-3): ETGVTQSPTHLIKTRGQQVTLRCSSQSGHNTVSWYQQALGQGPQFIFQYYREEENGRGNFPPRFSGLQFPNYSSELNVNALELDDSALYLCASSQTGSGNTIYFGEGSWLTVV.

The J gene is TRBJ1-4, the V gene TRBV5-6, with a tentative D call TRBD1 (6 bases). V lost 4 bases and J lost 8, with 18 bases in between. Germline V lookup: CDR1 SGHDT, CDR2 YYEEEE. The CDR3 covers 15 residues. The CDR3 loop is CASSTWGLRGEKLFF. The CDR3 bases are TGTGCCAGCAGCACGTGGGGACTTAGGGGGGAAAAACTGTTTTTT.

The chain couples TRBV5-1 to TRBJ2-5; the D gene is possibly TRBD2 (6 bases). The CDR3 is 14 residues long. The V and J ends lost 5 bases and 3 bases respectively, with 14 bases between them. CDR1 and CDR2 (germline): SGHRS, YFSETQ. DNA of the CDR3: TGCGCCAGCAGTATTGGAGCGGGTAAAGAGACCCAGTACTTC. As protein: CASSIGAGKETQYF.

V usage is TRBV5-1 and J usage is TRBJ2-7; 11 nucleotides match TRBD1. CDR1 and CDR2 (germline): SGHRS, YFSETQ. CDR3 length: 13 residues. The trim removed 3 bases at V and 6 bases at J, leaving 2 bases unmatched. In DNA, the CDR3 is TGCGCCAGCAGCTGGGGACAGGGGGGCGAGCAGTACTTC. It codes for CASSWGQGGEQYF. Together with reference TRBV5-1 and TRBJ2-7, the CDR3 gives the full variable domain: KAGVTQTPRYLIKTRGQQVTLSCSPISGHRSVSWYQQTPGQGLQFLFEYFSETQRNKGNFPGRFSGRQFSNSRSEMNVSTLELGDSALYLCASSWGQGGEQYFGPGTRLTVT.

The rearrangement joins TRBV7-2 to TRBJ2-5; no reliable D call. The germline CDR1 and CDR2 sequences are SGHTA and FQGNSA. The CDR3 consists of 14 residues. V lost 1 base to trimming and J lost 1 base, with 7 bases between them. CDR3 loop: CASSLVSSQETQYF. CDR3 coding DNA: TGTGCCAGCAGCTTAGTCAGCTCCCAAGAGACCCAGTACTTC.

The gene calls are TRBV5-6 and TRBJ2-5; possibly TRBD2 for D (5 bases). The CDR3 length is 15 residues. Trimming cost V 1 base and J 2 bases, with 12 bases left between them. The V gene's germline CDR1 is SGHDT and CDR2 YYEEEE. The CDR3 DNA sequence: TGTGCCAGCAGCTTGCCCGGGAAGAGGCAAGAGACCCAGTACTTC. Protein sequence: CASSLPGKRQETQYF.